A single sample gave rise to the 19 T cell receptor beta chains below, sequenced in a study of CD8+ T cells in alopecia areata. Treatment meaning: oral pan-JAK inhibitor, 5-10 mg twice daily. Following RNA extraction, reverse transcription yielded cDNA that acted as the sequencing template. Measured with immunoSEQ multiplex PCR; TCRdb has only the in-frame clones, and not every one. The table lists around 270,000 clones, over 45% of them singletons. The material sequenced was CD4+ T cells sorted from blood, taken at week 24, from a patient treated with tofacitinib. The receptors were gathered from a human donor with alopecia areata.

V is TRBV7-9 and J is TRBJ1-2; no reliable D call. V shed 2 bases and J shed 4 bases, with 8 bases lying between them. Per germline, CDR1 SEHNR and CDR2 FQNEAQ (reference sequence). This CDR3 has 13 residues. CDR3 loop: CASSLLQGYGYTF. CDR3 sequence (DNA): TGTGCCAGCAGCTTATTGCAAGGCTATGGCTACACCTTC.

This clone was seen a single time. This rearrangement joins TRBV30 to TRBJ2-5; the D is unclear. There are 13 residues in the CDR3. V was trimmed by 1 base and J by 5 bases, leaving 11 bases between them. Germline values: CDR1 GTSNPN, CDR2 SVGIG (reference sequence). CDR3 region: CAWSAWGSETQYF. CDR3 DNA: TGTGCCTGGAGTGCGTGGGGTTCGGAGACCCAGTACTTC.

As for this clone: The sample carries other DNA sequences with the same CDR3. The DNA of the CDR3 is TGTGCCAGCAGCCCCACCTACGAGCAGTACTTC. Its translation is CASSPTYEQYF. V is TRBV7-9 and J is TRBJ2-7; D remains ambiguous. Deletions cut 5 bases from V and 2 bases from J, with 4 bases between. The CDR3 is made up of 11 amino acids. CDR1 and CDR2 (germline): SEHNR, FQNEAQ (reference sequence).

The genes are TRBV7-3 and TRBJ2-6; tentative D call: TRBD1 (6 bases). Germline CDR1 reads SGHTA; CDR2 reads FQGTGA. The length of the CDR3 is 15 residues. Trimming shortened V by 5 bases and J by 4 bases, and 12 bases separated the two germline ends. The CDR3 DNA sequence: TGTGCCAGCAGCCAAACAGGGCCCGGGGCCAACGTCCTGACTTTC. Its protein is CASSQTGPGANVLTF.

The chain joins TRBV27 to TRBJ1-2, with TRBD1 identical over 7 bases. CDR3 length: 15 amino acids. The junction had 11 bases not matched to a gene; V was cut back by 2 bases and J by 8 bases. The germline V gene has CDR1 MNHEY and CDR2 SMNVEV (reference sequence). The CDR3 sequence: CASSLTLGDRGGYTF. In DNA form, the CDR3 reads TGTGCCAGCAGTTTAACCCTTGGGGACAGAGGGGGCTACACCTTC.

The chain employs TRBV20-1 and TRBJ1-2; no reliable D call. This CDR3 has 11 amino acids. Trimming took off 4 bases at V and 3 bases at J, with 6 bases between the two ends. Germline-derived CDR1 and CDR2 are DFQATT and SNEGSKA (reference sequence). CDR3 amino acids: CSATQYYGYTF. CDR3 bases: TGCAGTGCTACCCAGTACTATGGCTACACCTTC.

The chain recombines TRBV21-1 with TRBJ1-3; the tabulated D call, TRBD1, remains unverified against the DNA. TRBV21-1 is reported as a pseudogene. The CDR3 is made up of 14 amino acids. As DNA, the CDR3 is TGTGCCAGCGCCGGACAACCCTCTGGAAACACCATATATTTT. This translates into CASAGQPSGNTIYF.

The V call is TRBV29-1, the J call TRBJ2-5; TRBD2 might be the D (6 bases). Germline CDR1 is SQVTM and CDR2 is ANQGSEA. V lost 4 bases, J lost 2 bases, and 11 bases lay in between. The CDR3 consists of 13 residues. In nucleotides, the CDR3 is TGCAGCGTTGGGGTGGGGGGACAAGAGACCCAGTACTTC. It codes for CSVGVGGQETQYF. Based on the CDR3 plus reference TRBV29-1 and TRBJ2-5, the full variable domain is SAVISQKPSRDICQRGTSLTIQCQVDSQVTMMFWYRQQPGQSLTLIATANQGSEATYESGFVIDKFPISRPNLTFSTLTVSNMSPEDSSIYLCSVGVGGQETQYFGPGTRLLVL.

This clone was observed a handful of times. The chain has TRBV29-1 and TRBJ2-5; 9 nucleotides align to TRBD2. The CDR3 is 16 amino acids. Germline V CDR1 and CDR2: SQVTM, ANQGSEA. Trimming removed 4 bases from V and 4 bases from J; junction bases left unmatched: 13. The CDR3 DNA follows: TGCAGCGTTGCCCTCTCGCGGGGGGGGGTCGGAGAGACCCAGTACTTC. Protein product: CSVALSRGGVGETQYF.

This clone showed up just a few times. The CDR3 loop is CASTSRADSYEQYF. CDR3 sequence (DNA): TGTGCCAGCACCTCACGGGCGGATTCCTACGAGCAGTACTTC. The chain joins TRBV7-2 to TRBJ2-7; D ambiguous. Germline V gene lookup returns CDR1 SGHTA and CDR2 FQGNSA. Trimming took off 7 bases at V and 1 base at J, with 14 bases between the two ends. The CDR3 has 14 amino acids.

The rearrangement joins TRBV5-5 to TRBJ2-1, with D possibly being TRBD2 (5 bases). Trimming cost V 0 bases and J 5 bases, with 15 bases left between them. CDR3 length equals 16 residues. The germline CDR1 and CDR2 sequences are SGHKS and YYEKEE (reference sequence). The CDR3 protein is CASSLEGSARDNEQFF. DNA for the CDR3: TGTGCCAGCAGCTTGGAAGGATCGGCGAGGGACAATGAGCAGTTCTTC.

The CDR3 region is CSVVVSGRGYGYTF. DNA of the CDR3: TGCAGCGTTGTCGTCTCAGGGAGGGGTTATGGCTACACCTTC. The chain is built from TRBV29-1 and TRBJ1-2; D possibly corresponds to TRBD1 (5 bases). This CDR3 contains 14 residues. CDR1 is SQVTM and CDR2 is ANQGSEA in the germline V gene. The V end was cut by 4 bases, the J end by 5 bases, with 17 bases between.

The V and J genes are TRBV15 and TRBJ1-5; D is unclear. This CDR3 comprises 13 residues. Germline CDR1 and CDR2: LNHNV and YYDKDF (reference sequence). The V end was cut by 11 bases, the J end by 3 bases, with 14 bases between. CDR3 sequence (DNA): TGTGCCGCCCAAAGAGGCATCAATCAGCCCCAGCATTTT. This encodes CAAQRGINQPQHF.

This clone was seen more than once but under ten times. This chain joins TRBV10-3 and TRBJ2-3; 13 bases map to TRBD2. Germline values: CDR1 ENHRY, CDR2 SYGVKD. The CDR3 loop spans 14 amino acids. After removal of 9 bases from V and 7 bases from J, the junction contained 7 bases not matched to a gene. CDR3 bases: TGTGCCATGGGGACTAGCGGGGAAGTTTATACGCAGTATTTT. Protein: CAMGTSGEVYTQYF.

This rearrangement joins TRBV30 to TRBJ1-1; TRBD1 is a possible D gene (5 bases). Looked up from germline, CDR1 is GTSNPN and CDR2 is SVGIG (reference sequence). With 0 bases removed from V and 6 bases from J, the gap between germline ends came to 17 bases. The CDR3 extends over 15 amino acids. This CDR3 is CAWSVHLRGSSEAFF. DNA of the CDR3: TGTGCCTGGAGTGTCCACCTCCGGGGGAGCTCTGAAGCTTTCTTT.

There are a few counts of this clone. The V and J genes are TRBV21-1 and TRBJ1-1. TRBV21-1 represents a pseudogene. The CDR3 is 12 amino acids. The CDR3 spells CAANGSPAEAFF. CDR3 nucleotides: TGTGCCGCAAACGGGAGTCCGGCTGAAGCTTTCTTT.

The rearrangement links TRBV4-1 to TRBJ2-7, with D perhaps TRBD1 (5 bases). The CDR3 consists of 16 residues. Germline assignment: CDR1 MGHRA and CDR2 YSYEKL. The V and J ends lost 4 bases and 2 bases respectively, with 18 bases between them. The CDR3 DNA sequence: TGCGCCAGCAGCCGCCGCCCCGACAGCCACCCCTACGAGCAGTACTTC. It codes for CASSRRPDSHPYEQYF.

The chain carries TRBV7-2 and TRBJ2-7, with a tentative D call TRBD1 (6 bases). The length of the CDR3 is 14 residues. The V and J ends lost 3 bases and 3 bases respectively, with 12 bases between them. Per the germline V gene, CDR1 is SGHTA and CDR2 is FQGNSA. CDR3 residues: CASSFNSGVYEQYF. Here the CDR3 DNA reads TGTGCCAGCAGCTTCAACTCAGGGGTCTACGAGCAGTACTTC. The full variable domain, completed using reference TRBV7-2 and TRBJ2-7, is GAGVSQSPSNKVTEKGKDVELRCDPISGHTALYWYRQSLGQGLEFLIYFQGNSAPDKSGLPSDRFSAERTGGSVSTLTIQRTQQEDSAVYLCASSFNSGVYEQYFGPGTRLTVT.

The genes are TRBV7-2 and TRBJ2-4, with unresolved D. This CDR3 is built from 13 residues. Germline V gene lookup returns CDR1 SGHTA and CDR2 FQGNSA. V lost 6 bases to trimming and J lost 2 bases, with 8 bases between them. The CDR3 DNA follows: TGTGCCAGCAGTCCCCGCCCCAAAAACATTCAGTACTTC. Translated, it gives CASSPRPKNIQYF. The full variable domain, its missing parts supplied by reference TRBV7-2 and TRBJ2-4, is GAGVSQSPSNKVTEKGKDVELRCDPISGHTALYWYRQSLGQGLEFLIYFQGNSAPDKSGLPSDRFSAERTGGSVSTLTIQRTQQEDSAVYLCASSPRPKNIQYFGAGTRLSVL.